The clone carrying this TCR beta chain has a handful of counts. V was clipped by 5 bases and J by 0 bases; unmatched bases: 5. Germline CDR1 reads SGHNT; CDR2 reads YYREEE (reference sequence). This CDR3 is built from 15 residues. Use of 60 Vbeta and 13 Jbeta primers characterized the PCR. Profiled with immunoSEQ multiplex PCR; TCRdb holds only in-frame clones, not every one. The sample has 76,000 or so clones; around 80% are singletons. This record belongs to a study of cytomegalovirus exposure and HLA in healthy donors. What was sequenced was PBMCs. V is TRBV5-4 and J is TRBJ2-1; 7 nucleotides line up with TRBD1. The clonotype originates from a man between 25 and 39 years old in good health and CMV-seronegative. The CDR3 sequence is CASSPDRDSYNEQFF. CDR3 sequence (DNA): TGTGCCAGCAGTCCCGACAGGGACTCCTACAATGAGCAGTTCTTC.